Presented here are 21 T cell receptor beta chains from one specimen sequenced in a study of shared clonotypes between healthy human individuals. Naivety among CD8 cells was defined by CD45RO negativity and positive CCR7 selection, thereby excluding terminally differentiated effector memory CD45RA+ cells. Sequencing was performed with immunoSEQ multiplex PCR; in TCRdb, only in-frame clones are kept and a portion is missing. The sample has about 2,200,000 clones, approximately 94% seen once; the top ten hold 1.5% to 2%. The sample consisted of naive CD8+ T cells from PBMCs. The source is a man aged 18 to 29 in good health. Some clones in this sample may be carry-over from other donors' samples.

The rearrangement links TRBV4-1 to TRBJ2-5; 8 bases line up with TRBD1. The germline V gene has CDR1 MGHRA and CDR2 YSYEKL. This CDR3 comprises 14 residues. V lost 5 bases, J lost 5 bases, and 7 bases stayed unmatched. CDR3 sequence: CASSWDRTRETQYF. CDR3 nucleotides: TGCGCCAGCAGCTGGGACAGGACAAGGGAGACCCAGTACTTC.

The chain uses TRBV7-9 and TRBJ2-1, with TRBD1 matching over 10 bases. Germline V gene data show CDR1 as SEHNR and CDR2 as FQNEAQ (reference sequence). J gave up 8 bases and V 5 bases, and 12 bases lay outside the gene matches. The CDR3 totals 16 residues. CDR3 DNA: TGTGCCAGCAGCCTTGGGACAGGGGAGGTCTGGGATGAGCAGTTCTTC. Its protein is CASSLGTGEVWDEQFF.

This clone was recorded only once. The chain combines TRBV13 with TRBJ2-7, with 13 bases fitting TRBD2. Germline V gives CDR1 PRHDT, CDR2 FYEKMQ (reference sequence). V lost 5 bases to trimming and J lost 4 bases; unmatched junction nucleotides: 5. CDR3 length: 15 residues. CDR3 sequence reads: CASSGGTSGVYEQYF. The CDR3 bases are TGTGCCAGCAGCGGGGGGACTAGCGGGGTTTACGAGCAGTACTTC.

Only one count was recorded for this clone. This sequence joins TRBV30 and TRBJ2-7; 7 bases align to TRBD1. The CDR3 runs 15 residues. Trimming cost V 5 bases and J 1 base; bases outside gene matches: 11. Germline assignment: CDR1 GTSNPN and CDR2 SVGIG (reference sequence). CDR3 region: CAWDPPHRGSYEQYF. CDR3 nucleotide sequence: TGTGCCTGGGACCCCCCCCACAGGGGATCCTACGAGCAGTACTTC.

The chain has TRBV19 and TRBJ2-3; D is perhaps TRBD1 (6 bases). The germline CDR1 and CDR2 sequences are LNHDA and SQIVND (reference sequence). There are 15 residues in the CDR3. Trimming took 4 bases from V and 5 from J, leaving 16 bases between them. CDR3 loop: CASSTRQALKDTQYF. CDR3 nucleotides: TGTGCCAGTAGTACCCGACAGGCCTTGAAAGATACGCAGTATTTT.

CDR3 coding DNA: TGTGCCAGCAGTGGTAGCGGAAATGAGCAGTTCTTC. Residues: CASSGSGNEQFF. V and J are TRBV6-6 and TRBJ2-1; tentative D call: TRBD2 (6 bases). V gave up 5 bases and J gave up 7 bases, with 9 bases separating them. Germline CDR1 reads MNHNY; CDR2 reads SVGAGI (reference sequence). The CDR3 is made up of 12 amino acids.

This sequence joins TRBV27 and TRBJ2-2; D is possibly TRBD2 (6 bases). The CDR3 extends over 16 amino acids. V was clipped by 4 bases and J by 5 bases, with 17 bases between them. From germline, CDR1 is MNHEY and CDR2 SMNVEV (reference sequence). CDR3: CASSWVTGATTGELFF. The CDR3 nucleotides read TGTGCCAGCAGTTGGGTTACGGGAGCAACAACCGGGGAGCTGTTTTTT.

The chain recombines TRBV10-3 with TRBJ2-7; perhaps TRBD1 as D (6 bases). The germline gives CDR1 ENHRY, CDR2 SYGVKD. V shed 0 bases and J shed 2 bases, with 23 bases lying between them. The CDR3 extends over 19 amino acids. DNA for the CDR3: TGTGCCATCAGTGAGTCGACTTTCCCTCGGACAGACGGAGCCTACGAGCAGTACTTC. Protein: CAISESTFPRTDGAYEQYF.

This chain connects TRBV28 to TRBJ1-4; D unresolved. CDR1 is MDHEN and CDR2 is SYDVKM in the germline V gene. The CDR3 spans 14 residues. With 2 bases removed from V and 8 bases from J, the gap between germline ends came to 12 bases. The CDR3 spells CASSLMAFSEKLFF. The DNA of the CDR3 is TGTGCCAGCAGTTTAATGGCCTTCTCCGAAAAACTGTTTTTT.

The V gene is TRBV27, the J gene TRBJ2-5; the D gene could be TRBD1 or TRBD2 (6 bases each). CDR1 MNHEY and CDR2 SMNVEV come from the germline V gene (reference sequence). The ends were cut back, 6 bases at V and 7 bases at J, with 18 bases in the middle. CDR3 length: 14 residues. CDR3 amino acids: CASREGVGVGTQYF. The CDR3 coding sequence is TGTGCCAGCAGGGAGGGGGTCGGGGTGGGGACCCAGTACTTC.

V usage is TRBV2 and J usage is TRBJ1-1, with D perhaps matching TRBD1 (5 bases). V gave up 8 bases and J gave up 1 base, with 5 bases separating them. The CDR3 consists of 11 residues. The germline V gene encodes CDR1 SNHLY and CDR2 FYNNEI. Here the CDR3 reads CASGTNTEAFF. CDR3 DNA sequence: TGTGCCAGCGGGACGAACACTGAAGCTTTCTTT.

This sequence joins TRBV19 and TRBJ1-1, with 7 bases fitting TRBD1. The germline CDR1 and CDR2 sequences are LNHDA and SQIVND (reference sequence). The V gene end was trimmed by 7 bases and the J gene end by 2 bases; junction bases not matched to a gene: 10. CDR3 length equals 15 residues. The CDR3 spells CASTPGGGGNTEAFF. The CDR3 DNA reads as TGTGCCAGTACCCCAGGGGGTGGAGGTAACACTGAAGCTTTCTTT.

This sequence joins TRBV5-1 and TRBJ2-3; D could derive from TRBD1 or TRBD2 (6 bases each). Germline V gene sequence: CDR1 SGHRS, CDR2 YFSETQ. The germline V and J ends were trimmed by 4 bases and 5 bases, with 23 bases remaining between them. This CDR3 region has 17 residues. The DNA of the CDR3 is TGCGCCAGCAGCCCGACCAAAATCGGGGGCCTGGGAGATACGCAGTATTTT. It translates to CASSPTKIGGLGDTQYF.

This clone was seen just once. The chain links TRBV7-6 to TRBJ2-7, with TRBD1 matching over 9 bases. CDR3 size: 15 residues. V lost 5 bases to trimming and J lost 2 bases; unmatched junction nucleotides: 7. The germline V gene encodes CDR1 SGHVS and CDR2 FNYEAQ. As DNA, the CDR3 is TGTGCCAGCAGCCCGGGACAGGGATATGCCTACGAGCAGTACTTC. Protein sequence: CASSPGQGYAYEQYF.

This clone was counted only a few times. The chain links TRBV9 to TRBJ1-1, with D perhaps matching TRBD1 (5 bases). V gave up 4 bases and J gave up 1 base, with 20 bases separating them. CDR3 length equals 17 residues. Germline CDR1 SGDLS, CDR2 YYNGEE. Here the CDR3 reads CASSPRPGTGSNTEAFF. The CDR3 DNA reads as TGTGCCAGCAGCCCGCGTCCCGGGACTGGGTCGAACACTGAAGCTTTCTTT.

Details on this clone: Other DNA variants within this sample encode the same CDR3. This CDR3 reads CASSPGTSGYEQYF. As DNA, the CDR3 is TGTGCCAGCAGCCCTGGGACTAGCGGCTACGAGCAGTACTTC. The chain links TRBV27 to TRBJ2-7; TRBD2 matches at 11 bases. This CDR3 is built from 14 residues. V trimming: 6 bases; J trimming: 3 bases; junction bases outside the gene matches: 4. Germline values: CDR1 MNHEY, CDR2 SMNVEV (reference sequence).

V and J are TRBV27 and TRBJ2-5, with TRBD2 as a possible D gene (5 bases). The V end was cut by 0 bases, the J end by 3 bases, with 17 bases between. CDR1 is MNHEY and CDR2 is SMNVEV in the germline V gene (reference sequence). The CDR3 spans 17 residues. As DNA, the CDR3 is TGTGCCAGCAGTTTATCTGGGGTCGGGATACGAAAAGAGACCCAGTACTTC. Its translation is CASSLSGVGIRKETQYF.

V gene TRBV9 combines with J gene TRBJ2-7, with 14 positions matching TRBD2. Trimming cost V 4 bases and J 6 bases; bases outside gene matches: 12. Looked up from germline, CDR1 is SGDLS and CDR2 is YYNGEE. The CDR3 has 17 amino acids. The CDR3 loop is CASSPHVGLAGDPEQYF. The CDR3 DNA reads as TGTGCCAGCAGCCCTCACGTGGGACTAGCGGGAGATCCCGAGCAGTACTTC.

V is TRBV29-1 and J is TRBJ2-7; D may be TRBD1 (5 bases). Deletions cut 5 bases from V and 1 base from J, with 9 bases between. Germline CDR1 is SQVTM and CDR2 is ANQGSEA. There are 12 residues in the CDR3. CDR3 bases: TGCAGCGTTTCGGACAATTCCTACGAGCAGTACTTC. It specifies CSVSDNSYEQYF.

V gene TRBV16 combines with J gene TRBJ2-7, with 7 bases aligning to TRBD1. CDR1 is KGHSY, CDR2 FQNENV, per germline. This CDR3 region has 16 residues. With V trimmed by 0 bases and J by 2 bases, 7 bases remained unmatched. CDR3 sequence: CASSQSAQTGTYEQYF. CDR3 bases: TGTGCCAGCAGCCAATCGGCCCAGACAGGGACCTACGAGCAGTACTTC.

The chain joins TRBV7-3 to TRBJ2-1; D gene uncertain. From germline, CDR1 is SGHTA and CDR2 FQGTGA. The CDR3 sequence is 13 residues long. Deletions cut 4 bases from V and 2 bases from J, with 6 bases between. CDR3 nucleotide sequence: TGTGCCAGCAGCTCCTATGCCTACAATGAGCAGTTCTTC. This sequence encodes CASSSYAYNEQFF.